This T cell receptor beta chain was sequenced in a study of blood T cells in healthy people across ages. Trimming stripped 0 bases from V and 8 bases from J, with 19 bases between. Germline V CDR1 and CDR2: MNHEY, SVGAGI. This CDR3 spans 16 amino acids. This clonotype appeared a few times. Extractions gave at least 5 micrograms of total RNA per sample. Primers used in a second PCR of roughly 7 to 12 cycles were a sample-barcoded 5' primer and a J-beta primer mix. TCRdb itself ran the 5' RACE reads through MiXCR, one entry per CDR3 protein. There are 890,000 or so distinct CDR3 sequences in the sample; 60% to 80% occur only once, and roughly 25% lies in the top ten.

The rearrangement uses TRBV6-5 and TRBJ1-2; no definite D call. Sequencing was performed on blood. The receptor was isolated from a man aged 30 to 39 in good health. As DNA, the CDR3 is TGTGCCAGCAGTTACTCTTCTGGTCCACTCATATGGGGCTACACCTTC. Translating gives CASSYSSGPLIWGYTF.